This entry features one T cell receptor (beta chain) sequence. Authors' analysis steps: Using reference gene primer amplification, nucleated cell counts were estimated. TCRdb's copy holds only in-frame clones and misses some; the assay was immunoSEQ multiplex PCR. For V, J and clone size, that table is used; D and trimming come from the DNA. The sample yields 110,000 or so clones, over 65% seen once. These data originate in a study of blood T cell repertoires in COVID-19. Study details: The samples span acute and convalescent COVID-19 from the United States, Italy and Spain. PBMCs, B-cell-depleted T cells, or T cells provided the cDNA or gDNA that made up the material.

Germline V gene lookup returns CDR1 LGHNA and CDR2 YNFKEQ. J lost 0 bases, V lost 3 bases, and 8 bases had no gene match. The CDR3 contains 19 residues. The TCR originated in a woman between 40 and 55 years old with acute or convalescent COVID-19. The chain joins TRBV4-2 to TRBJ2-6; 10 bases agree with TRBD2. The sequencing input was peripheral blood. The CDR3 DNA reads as TGTGCCAGCAGCCAGAACGAGCGGGGGGGACTCTCTGGGGCCAACGTCCTGACTTTC. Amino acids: CASSQNERGGLSGANVLTF.